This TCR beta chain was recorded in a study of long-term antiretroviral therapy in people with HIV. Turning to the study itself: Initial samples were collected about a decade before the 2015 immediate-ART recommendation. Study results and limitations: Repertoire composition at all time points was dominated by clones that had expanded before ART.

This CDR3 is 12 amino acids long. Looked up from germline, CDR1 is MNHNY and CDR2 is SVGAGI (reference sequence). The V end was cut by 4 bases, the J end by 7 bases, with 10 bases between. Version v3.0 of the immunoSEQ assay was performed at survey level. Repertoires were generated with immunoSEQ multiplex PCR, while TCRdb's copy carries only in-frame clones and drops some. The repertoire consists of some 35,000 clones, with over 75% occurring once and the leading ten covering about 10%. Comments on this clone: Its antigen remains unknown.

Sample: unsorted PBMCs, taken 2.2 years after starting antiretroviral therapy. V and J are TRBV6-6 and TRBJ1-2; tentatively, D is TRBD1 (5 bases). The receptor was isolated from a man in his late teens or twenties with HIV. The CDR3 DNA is TGTGCCAGCAGTTCCCCAGGGCTTGGCTACACCTTC. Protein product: CASSSPGLGYTF.